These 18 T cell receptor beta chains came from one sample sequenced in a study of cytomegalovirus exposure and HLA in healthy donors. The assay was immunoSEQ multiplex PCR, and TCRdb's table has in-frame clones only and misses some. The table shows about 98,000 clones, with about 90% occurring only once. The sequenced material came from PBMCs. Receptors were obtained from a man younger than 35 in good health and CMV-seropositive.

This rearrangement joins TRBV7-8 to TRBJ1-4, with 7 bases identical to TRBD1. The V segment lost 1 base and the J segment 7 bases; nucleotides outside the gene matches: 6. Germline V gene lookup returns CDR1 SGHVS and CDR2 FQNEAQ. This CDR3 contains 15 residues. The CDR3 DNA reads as TGTGCCAGCAGCTTAGGTCAGGGGGGCGTTGAAAAACTGTTTTTT. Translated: CASSLGQGGVEKLFF.

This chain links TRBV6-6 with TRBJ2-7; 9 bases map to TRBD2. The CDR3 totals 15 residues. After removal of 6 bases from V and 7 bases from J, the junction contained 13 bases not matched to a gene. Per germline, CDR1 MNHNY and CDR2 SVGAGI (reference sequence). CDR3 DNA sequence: TGTGCCAGCAGCCCTCCGGGGGATAGCGGGGGAGAGCAGTACTTC. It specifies CASSPPGDSGGEQYF.

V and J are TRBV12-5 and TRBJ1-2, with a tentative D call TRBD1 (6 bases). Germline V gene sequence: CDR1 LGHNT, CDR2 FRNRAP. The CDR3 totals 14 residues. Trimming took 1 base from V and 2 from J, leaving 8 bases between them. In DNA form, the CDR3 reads TGTGCTAGTGGTTTGGACAGGGAGAACTATGGCTACACCTTC. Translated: CASGLDRENYGYTF.

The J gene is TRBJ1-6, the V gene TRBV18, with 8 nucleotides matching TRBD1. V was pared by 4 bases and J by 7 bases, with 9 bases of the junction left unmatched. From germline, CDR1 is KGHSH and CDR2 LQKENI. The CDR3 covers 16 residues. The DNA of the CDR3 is TGTGCCAGCTCACTCCCCAGGGACAGGTGGAATTCACCCCTCCACTTT. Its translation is CASSLPRDRWNSPLHF.

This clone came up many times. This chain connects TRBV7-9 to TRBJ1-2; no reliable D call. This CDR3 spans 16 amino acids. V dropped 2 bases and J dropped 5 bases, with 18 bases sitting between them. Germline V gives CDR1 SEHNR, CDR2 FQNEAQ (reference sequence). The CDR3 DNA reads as TGTGCCAGCAGCTTATTGTCCCTCGGAGCCGGTTATGGCTACACCTTC. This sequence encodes CASSLLSLGAGYGYTF.

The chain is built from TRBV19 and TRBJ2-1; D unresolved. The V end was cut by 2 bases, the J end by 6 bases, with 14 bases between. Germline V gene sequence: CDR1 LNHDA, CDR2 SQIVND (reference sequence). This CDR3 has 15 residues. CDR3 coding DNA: TGTGCCAGTAGTATATCCCTCACACCCTCCAATGAGCAGTTCTTC. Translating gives CASSISLTPSNEQFF.

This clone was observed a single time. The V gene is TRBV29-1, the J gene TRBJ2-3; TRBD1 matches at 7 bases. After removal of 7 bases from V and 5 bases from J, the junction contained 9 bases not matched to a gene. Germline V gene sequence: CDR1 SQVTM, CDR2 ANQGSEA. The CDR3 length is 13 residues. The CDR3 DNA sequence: TGCAGCGCTAGGGACAGTAACCGAGATACGCAGTATTTT. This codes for CSARDSNRDTQYF.

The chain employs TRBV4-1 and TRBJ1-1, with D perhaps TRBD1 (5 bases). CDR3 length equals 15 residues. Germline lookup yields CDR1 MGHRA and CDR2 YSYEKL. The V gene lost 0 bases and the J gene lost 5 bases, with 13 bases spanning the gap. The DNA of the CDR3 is TGCGCCAGCAGCCAAGATGTAGGGGCGAGGACTGAAGCTTTCTTT. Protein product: CASSQDVGARTEAFF.

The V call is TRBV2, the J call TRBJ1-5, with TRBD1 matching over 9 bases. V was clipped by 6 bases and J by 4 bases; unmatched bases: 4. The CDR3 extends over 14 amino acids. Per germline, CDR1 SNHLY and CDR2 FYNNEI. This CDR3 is CASRVDRGNQPQHF. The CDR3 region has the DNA TGTGCCAGCAGGGTGGACAGGGGTAATCAGCCCCAGCATTTT.

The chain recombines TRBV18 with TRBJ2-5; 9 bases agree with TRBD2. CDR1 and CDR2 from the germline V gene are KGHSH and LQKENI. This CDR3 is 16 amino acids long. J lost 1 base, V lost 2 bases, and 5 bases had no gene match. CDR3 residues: CASSPKGGGGQETQYF. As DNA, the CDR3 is TGTGCCAGCTCACCAAAAGGCGGGGGGGGCCAAGAGACCCAGTACTTC.

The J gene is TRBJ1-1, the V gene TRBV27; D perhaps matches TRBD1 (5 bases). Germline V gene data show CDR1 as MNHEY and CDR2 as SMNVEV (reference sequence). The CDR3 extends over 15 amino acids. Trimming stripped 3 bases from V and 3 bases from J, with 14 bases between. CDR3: CASSLGQGRYTEAFF. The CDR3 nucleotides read TGTGCCAGCAGTTTGGGGCAGGGAAGGTACACTGAAGCTTTCTTT.

CDR3 region: CAISERLAGVGELFF. Here the CDR3 DNA reads TGTGCCATCAGTGAGAGACTAGCGGGAGTCGGGGAGCTGTTTTTT. V usage is TRBV10-3 and J usage is TRBJ2-2; 12 bases map to TRBD2. V dropped 2 bases and J dropped 7; count of bases not matched to a gene: 2. Germline V gene sequence: CDR1 ENHRY, CDR2 SYGVKD. The CDR3 runs to 15 residues.

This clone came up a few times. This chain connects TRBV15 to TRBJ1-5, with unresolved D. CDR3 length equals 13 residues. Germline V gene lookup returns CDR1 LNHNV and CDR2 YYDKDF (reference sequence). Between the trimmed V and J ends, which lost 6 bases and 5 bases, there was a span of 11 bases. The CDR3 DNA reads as TGTGCCACCAGTCTCGGGCGGGATCAGCCCCAGCATTTT. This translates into CATSLGRDQPQHF. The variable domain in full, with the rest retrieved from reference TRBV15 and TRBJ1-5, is DAMVIQNPRYQVTQFGKPVTLSCSQTLNHNVMYWYQQKSSQAPKLLFHYYDKDFNNEADTPDNFQSRRPNTSFCFLDIRSPGLGDTAMYLCATSLGRDQPQHFGDGTRLSIL.

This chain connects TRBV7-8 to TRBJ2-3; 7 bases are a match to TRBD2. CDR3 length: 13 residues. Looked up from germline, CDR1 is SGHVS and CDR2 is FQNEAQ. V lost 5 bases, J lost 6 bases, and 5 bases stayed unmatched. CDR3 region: CASSVRLADTQYF. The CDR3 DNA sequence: TGTGCCAGCAGCGTGAGACTAGCTGATACGCAGTATTTT.

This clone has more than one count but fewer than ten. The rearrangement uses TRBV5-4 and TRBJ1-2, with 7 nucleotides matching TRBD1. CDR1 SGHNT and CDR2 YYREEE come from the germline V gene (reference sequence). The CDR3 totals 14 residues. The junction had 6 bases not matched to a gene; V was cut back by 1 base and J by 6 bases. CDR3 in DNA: TGTGCCAGCAGCTTGCCCCGAACAGGGGATGGCTACACCTTC. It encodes CASSLPRTGDGYTF.

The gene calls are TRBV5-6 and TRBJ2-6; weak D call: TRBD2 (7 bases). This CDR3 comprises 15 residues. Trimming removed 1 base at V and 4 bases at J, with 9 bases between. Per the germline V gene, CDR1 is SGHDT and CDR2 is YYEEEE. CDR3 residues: CASSLRGAGANVLTF. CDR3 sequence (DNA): TGTGCCAGCAGCTTGCGGGGGGCCGGGGCCAACGTCCTGACTTTC. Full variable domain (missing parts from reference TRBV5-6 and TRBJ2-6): DAGVTQSPTHLIKTRGQQVTLRCSPKSGHDTVSWYQQALGQGPQFIFQYYEEEERQRGNFPDRFSGHQFPNYSSELNVNALLLGDSALYLCASSLRGAGANVLTFGAGSRLTVL.

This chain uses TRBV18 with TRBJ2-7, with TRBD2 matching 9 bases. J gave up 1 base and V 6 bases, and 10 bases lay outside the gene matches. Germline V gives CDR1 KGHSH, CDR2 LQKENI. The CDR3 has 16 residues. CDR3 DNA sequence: TGTGCCAGCTCGCCCGGGGTAGCGGGGGAGTCCTACGAGCAGTACTTC. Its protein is CASSPGVAGESYEQYF.

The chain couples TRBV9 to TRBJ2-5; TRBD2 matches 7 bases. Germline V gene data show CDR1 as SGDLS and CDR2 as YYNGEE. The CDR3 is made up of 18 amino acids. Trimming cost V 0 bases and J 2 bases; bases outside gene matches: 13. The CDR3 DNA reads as TGTGCCAGCAGCGTAGACGTTTCGATTAGCGGGTCTCAAGAGACCCAGTACTTC. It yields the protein CASSVDVSISGSQETQYF.